The following is a T cell receptor beta chain sequence with its context. Its antigen remains unknown. This record comes from a study of STAT5B mutations in CD4+ large granular lymphocyte leukemia. Only in-frame clones appear in the TCRdb table, and some are missing; sequencing was by immunoSEQ multiplex PCR. The sample comprises 25,000 to 35,000 clones, around 81% of which are singletons, and approximately 4.4% rests with the top ten. Study-wide results and caveats: Top patient clones used TRBV06 genes more often: 8/27 versus 2/35 in controls.

The CDR3 consists of 15 residues. The germline CDR1 and CDR2 sequences are SGHTS and YDEGEE. V lost 3 bases and J lost 10; bases outside the gene matches: 11. This receptor was identified in a human donor in good health. The rearrangement joins TRBV5-8 to TRBJ2-1, with TRBD2 matching over 9 bases. Sequencing input: CD4+ T cells from blood buffy coats. CDR3 nucleotides: TGTGCCAGCAGCTGGAGACAAGCGGGAGGAAACGAGCAGTTCTTC. Protein product: CASSWRQAGGNEQFF.